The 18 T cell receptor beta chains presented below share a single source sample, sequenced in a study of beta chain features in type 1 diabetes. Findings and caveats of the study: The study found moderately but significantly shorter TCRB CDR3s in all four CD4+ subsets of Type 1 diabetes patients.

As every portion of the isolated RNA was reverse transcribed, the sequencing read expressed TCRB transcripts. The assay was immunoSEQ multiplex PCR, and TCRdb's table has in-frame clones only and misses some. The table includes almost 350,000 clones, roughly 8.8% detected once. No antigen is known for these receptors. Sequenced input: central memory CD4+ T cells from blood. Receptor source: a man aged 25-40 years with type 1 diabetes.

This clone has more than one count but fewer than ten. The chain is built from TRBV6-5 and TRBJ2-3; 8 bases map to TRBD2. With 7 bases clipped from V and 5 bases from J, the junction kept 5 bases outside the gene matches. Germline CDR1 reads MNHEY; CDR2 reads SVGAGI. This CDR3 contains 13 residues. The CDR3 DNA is TGTGCCAGCAAGGGACTAGGAATAGATACGCAGTATTTT. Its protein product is CASKGLGIDTQYF.

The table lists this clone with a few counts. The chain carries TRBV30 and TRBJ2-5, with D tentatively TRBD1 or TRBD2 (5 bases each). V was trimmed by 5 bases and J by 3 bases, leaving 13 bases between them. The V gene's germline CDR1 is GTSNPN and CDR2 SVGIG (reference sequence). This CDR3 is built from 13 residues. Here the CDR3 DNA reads TGTGCCTGGGCCGGGACGCATAAAGAGACCCAGTACTTC. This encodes CAWAGTHKETQYF.

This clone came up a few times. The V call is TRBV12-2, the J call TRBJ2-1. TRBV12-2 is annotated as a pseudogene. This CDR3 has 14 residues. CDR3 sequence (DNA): TGTGCAAGTCGCCTCACTACTGGGATCAATGAGCAGTTCTTC. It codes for CASRLTTGINEQFF.

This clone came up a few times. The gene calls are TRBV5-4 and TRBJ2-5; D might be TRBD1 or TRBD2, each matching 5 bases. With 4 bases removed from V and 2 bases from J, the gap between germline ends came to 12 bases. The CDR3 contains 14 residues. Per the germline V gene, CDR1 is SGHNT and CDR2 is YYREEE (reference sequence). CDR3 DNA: TGTGCCAGCAGCGGTGGGACCGCACAAGAGACCCAGTACTTC. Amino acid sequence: CASSGGTAQETQYF. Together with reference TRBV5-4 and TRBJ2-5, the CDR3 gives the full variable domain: ETGVTQSPTHLIKTRGQQVTLRCSSQSGHNTVSWYQQALGQGPQFIFQYYREEENGRGNFPPRFSGLQFPNYSSELNVNALELDDSALYLCASSGGTAQETQYFGPGTRLLVL.

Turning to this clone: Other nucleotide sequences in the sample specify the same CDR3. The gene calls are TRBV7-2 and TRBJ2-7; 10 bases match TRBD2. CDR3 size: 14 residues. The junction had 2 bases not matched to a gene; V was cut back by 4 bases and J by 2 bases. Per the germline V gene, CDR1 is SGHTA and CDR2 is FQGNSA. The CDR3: CASSYSGGTYEQYF. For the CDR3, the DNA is TGTGCCAGCAGCTATAGCGGGGGGACCTACGAGCAGTACTTC.

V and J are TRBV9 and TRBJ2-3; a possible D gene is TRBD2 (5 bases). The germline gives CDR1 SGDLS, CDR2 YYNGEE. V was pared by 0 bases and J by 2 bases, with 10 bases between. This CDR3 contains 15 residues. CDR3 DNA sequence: TGTGCCAGCAGCGTAGGTACTAGAGTCACAGATACGCAGTATTTT. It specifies CASSVGTRVTDTQYF.

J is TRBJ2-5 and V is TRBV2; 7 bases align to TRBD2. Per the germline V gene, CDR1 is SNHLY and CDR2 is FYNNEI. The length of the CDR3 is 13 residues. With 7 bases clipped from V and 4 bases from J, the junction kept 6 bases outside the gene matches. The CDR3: CASKRGRTETQYF. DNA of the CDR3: TGTGCCAGCAAGCGGGGAAGGACAGAGACCCAGTACTTC.

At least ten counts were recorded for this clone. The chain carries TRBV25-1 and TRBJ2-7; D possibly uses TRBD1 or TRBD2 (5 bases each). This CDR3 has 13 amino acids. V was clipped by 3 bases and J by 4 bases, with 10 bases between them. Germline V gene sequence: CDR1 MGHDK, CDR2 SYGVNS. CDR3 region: CASSEGREYEQYF. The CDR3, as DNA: TGTGCCAGCAGTGAGGGACGTGAGTACGAGCAGTACTTC.

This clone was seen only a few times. This CDR3 is CASGDKVTYEQYF. In nucleotides, the CDR3 is TGTGCCAGCGGAGACAAGGTGACCTACGAGCAGTACTTC. The gene calls are TRBV28 and TRBJ2-7; D unclear. Looked up from germline, CDR1 is MDHEN and CDR2 is SYDVKM. Trimming pared 8 bases from V and 2 bases from J, leaving 13 bases between. CDR3 size: 13 residues.

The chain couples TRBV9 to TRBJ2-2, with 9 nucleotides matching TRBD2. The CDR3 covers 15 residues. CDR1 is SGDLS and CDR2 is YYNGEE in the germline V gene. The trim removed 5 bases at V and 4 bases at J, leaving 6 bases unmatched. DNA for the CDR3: TGTGCCAGCAGAGCTAGCGGGGTGCTCACCGGGGAGCTGTTTTTT. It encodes CASRASGVLTGELFF.

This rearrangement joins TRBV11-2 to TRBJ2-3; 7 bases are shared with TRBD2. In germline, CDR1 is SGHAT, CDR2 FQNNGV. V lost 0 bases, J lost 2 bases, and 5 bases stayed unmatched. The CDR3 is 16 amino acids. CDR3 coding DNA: TGTGCCAGCAGCTTAGATCCAGCGGGGTCCACAGATACGCAGTATTTT. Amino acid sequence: CASSLDPAGSTDTQYF.

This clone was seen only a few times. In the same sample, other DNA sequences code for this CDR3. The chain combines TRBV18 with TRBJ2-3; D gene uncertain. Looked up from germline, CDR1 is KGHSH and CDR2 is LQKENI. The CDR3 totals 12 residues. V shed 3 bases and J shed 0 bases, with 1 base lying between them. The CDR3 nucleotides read TGTGCCAGCTCACCCAGCACAGATACGCAGTATTTT. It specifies CASSPSTDTQYF.

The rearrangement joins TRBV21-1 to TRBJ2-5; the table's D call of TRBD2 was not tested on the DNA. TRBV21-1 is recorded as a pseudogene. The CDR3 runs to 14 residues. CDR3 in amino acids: CASSIFSGGETQYF. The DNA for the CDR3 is TGTGCCAGCAGCATCTTTAGCGGGGGAGAGACCCAGTACTTC.

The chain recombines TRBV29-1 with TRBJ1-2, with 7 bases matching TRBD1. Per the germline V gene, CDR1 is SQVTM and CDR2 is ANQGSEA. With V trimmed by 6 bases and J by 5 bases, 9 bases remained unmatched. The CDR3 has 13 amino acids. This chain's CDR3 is CSVSRTGAYGYTF. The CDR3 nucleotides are TGCAGCGTCTCGAGAACAGGGGCTTATGGCTACACCTTC.

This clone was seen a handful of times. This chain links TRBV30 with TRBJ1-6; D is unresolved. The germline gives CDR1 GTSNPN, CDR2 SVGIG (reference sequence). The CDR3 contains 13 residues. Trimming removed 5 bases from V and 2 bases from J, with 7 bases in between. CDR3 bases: TGTGCCTGGGGGGAAACCTATAATTCACCCCTCCACTTT. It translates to CAWGETYNSPLHF.

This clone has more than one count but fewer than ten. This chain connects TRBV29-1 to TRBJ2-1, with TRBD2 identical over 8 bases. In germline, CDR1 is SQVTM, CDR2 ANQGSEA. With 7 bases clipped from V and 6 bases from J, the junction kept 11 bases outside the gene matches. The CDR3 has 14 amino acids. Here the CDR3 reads CSDRIGGAINEQFF. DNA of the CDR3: TGCAGCGACCGTATCGGGGGGGCCATCAATGAGCAGTTCTTC.

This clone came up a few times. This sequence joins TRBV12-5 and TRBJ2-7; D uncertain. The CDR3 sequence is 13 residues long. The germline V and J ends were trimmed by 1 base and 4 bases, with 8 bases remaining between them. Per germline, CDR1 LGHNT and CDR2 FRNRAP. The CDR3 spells CASGLGDRYEQYF. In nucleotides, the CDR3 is TGTGCTAGTGGTTTGGGTGATCGATACGAGCAGTACTTC.

The CDR3 region has the DNA TGTGCCAGCAGCTTAGATGTAGGTCGGGGAGCTTTCTTT. Translating gives CASSLDVGRGAFF. This rearrangement joins TRBV7-2 to TRBJ1-1; no clear D gene. CDR3 length: 13 amino acids. From germline, CDR1 is SGHTA and CDR2 FQGNSA. Trimming took off 1 base at V and 10 bases at J, with 13 bases between the two ends. Drawing the rest from reference TRBV7-2 and TRBJ1-1, the complete variable domain is GAGVSQSPSNKVTEKGKDVELRCDPISGHTALYWYRQSLGQGLEFLIYFQGNSAPDKSGLPSDRFSAERTGGSVSTLTIQRTQQEDSAVYLCASSLDVGRGAFFGQGTRLTVV.